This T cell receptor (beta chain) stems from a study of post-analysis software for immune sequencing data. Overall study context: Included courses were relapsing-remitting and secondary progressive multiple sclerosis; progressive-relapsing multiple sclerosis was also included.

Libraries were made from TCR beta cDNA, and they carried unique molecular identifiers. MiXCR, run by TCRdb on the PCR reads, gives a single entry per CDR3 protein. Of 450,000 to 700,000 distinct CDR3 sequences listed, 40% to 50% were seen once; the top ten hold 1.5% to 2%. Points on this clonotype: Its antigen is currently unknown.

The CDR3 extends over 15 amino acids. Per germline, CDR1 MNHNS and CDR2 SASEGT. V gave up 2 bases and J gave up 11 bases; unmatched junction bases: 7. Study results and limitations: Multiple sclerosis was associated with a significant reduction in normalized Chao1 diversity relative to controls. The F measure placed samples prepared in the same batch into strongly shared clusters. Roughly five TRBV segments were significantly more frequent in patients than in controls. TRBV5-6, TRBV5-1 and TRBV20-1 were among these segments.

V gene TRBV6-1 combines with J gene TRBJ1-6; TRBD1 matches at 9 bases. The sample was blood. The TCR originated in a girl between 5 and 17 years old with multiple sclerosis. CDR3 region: CASSEIGDRATPLHF. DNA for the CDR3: TGTGCCAGCAGTGAAATCGGGGACAGGGCTACACCCCTCCACTTT.